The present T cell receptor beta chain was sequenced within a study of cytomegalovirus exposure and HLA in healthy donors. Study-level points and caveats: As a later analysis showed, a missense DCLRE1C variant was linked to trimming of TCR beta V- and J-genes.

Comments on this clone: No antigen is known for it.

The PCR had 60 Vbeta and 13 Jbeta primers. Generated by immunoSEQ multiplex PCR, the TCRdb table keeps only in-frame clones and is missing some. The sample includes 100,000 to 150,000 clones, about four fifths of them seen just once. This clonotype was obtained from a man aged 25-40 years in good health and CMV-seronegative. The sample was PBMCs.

CDR3 in DNA: TGTGCCAGCAGCTTAGGGGGAGGATGGGGCAATCAGCCCCAGCATTTT. Encoded protein: CASSLGGGWGNQPQHF. The rearrangement joins TRBV7-2 to TRBJ1-5; D gene uncertain. Germline V gives CDR1 SGHTA, CDR2 FQGNSA. The CDR3 is 16 amino acids. V dropped 1 base and J dropped 2 bases, with 12 bases sitting between them.